These T cell receptor beta chains were read from a single sample in a study of blood T cells in healthy people across ages. TCRdb used MiXCR to reprocess the 5' RACE reads, holding one entry per CDR3 protein. The sample lists 1.5 million to 2 million distinct CDR3 sequences; 49% were seen once. Sequences were obtained from blood. These TCRs come from a woman in her 40s in good health. Both conserved end residues are part of each CDR3.

V	J	CDR3
TRBV28	TRBJ1-1	CASSLLSGNTEAFF
TRBV20-1	TRBJ2-5	CSARSPGQAESRETQYF
TRBV3-1	TRBJ2-3	CASNTRGGSTDTQYF
TRBV5-1	TRBJ1-6	CASTVQGQGNSPLHF
TRBV20-1	TRBJ2-5	CSALRGRGWLGGYQETQYF
TRBV28	TRBJ2-1	CASSAPIGYEQFF
TRBV21-1	TRBJ2-4	CASSKGTKQAKNIQYF
TRBV7-2	TRBJ2-3	CASSSLRDTQYF
TRBV18	TRBJ1-5	CASSPGEVGQPQHF
TRBV20-1	TRBJ2-1	CSASPAGDYNEQFF
TRBV6-2/TRBV6-3	TRBJ2-4	CASSYPPGGVKNIQYF
TRBV4-2	TRBJ2-3	CASSQEGVDAQYF